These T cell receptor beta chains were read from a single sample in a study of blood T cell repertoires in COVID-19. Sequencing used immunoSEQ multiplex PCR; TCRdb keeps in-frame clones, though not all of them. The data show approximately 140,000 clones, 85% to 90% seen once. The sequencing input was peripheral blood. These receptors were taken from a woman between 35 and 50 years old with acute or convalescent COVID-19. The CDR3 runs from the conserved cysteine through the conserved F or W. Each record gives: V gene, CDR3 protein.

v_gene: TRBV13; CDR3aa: CASSLVSTEAFF
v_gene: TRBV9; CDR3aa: CASSLAVGELFF
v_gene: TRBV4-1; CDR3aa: CASSHVAGGQNTEAFF
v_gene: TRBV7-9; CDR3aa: CASSLEPGGRETQYF
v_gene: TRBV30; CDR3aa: CAWSVSSPDTQYF
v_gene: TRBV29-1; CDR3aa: CSVASGTGSGNTIYF
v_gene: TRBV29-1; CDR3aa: CSVSMNTEAFF
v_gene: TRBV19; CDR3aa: CASSIGRGRTTEAFF
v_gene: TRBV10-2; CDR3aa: CASSGRSYEQYF
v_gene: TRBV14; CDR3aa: CASSFGSNTEAFF
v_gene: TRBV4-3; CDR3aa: CASSQDVGGAGNIQYF
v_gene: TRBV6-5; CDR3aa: CASSRRWQGDTEAFF
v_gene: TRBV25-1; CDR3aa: CASSAAGGTDTQYF
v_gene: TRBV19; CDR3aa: CASSRNWLAGEYNEQFF
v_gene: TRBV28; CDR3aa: CASSSPQRGGEYYGYTF
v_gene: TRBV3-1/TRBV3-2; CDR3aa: CASSQAITSSSYNEQFF
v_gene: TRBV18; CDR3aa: CASSRAGGNTIYF
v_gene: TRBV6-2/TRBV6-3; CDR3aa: CASSYLGDGTHYGYTF
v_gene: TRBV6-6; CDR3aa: CASSYLSGSSYNEQFF
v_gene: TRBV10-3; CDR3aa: CAIRKTVKNTEAFF
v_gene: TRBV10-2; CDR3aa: CASSEGFSPEAFF
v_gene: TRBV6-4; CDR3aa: CASSASGGATDTQYF
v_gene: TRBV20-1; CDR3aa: CSASGGRVGEQYF
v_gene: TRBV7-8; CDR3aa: CASSLPRQGEYGNTIYF
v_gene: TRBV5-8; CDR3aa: CASSLAVSPLHF
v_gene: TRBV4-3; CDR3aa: CASSQDREGDLPYEQYF
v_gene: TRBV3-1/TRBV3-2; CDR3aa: CASSQDSLGTRNTIYF
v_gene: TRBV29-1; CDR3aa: CSVRTSGRTDTQYF
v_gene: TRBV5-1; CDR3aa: CASSLQDSYGYTF
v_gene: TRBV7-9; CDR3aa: CASSLQRQGRNSPLHF
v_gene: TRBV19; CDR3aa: CASSREWKNTGELFF
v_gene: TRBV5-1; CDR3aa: CASSLLGGKNIQYF
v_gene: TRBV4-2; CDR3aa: CASSQDTAGPAFF
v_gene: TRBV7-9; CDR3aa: CASSSSSGRQWNEQFF
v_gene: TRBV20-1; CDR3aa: CSAELDPEQYF
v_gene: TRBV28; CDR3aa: CASSRPGHSIATNEKLFF
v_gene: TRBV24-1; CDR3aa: CATSEQRDTQYF
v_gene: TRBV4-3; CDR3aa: CASSQEQWSSPLHF
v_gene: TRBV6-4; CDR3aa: CASSGQHNSNQPQHF
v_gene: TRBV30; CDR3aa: CACRPTTSGKSYEQYF
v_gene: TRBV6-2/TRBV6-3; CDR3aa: CASSPGTGYGYTF
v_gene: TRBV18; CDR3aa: CASSRGTSGYEQYF
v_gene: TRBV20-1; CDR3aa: CSAAGDNEQFF
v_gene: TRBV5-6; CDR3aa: CATHLTGYPTNTEAFF
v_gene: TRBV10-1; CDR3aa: CASSPGKSQPQHF
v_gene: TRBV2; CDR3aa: CASNKGQPAYEQYF
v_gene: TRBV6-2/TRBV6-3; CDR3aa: CASSYISQETQYF
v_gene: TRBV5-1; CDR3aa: CASSPGWGDTQYF
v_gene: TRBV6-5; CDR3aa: CATVTGKATEAFF
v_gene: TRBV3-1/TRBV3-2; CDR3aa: CASSLQRLAGAYEQYF
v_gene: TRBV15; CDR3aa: CATSRDKVSRQPQHF
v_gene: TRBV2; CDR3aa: CASSGSRIYGYTF